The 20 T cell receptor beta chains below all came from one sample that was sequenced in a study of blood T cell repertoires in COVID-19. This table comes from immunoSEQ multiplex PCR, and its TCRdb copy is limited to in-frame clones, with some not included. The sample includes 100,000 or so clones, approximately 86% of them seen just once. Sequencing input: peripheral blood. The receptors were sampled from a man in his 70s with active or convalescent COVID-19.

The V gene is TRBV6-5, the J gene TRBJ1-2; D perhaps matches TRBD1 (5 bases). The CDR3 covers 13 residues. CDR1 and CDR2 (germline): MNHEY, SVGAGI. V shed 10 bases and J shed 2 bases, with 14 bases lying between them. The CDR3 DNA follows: TGTGCCACCAAACGGGGGGGAAACTATGGCTACACCTTC. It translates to CATKRGGNYGYTF.

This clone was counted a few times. The DNA for the CDR3 is TGCGCCAGCAGCCAAGAAGTAGTCAATCAGCCCCAGCATTTT. Its translation is CASSQEVVNQPQHF. V and J are TRBV4-3 and TRBJ1-5, with D uncertain. The CDR3 spans 14 residues. In germline, CDR1 is LGHNA, CDR2 YSLEER. V lost 0 bases and J lost 3, with 6 bases in between.

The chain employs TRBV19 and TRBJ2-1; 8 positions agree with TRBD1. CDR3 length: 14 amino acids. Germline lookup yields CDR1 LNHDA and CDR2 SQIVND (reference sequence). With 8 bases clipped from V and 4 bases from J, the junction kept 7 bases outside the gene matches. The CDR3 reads CASLGDRRYNEQFF. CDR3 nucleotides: TGTGCCAGTCTGGGGGACAGGCGGTACAATGAGCAGTTCTTC.

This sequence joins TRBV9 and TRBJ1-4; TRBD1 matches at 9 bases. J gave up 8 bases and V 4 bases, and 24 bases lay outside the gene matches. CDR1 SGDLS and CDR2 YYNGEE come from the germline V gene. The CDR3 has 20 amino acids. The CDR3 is CASSMNIRDRAPPFREKLFF. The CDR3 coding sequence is TGTGCCAGCAGCATGAATATCCGGGACAGGGCTCCCCCTTTCCGGGAAAAACTGTTTTTT.

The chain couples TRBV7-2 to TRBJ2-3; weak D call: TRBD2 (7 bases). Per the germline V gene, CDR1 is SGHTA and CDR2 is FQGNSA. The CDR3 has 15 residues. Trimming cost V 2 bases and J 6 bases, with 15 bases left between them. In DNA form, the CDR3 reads TGTGCCAGCAGCTTATTAGGGGGGGCTAGGGATACGCAGTATTTT. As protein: CASSLLGGARDTQYF.

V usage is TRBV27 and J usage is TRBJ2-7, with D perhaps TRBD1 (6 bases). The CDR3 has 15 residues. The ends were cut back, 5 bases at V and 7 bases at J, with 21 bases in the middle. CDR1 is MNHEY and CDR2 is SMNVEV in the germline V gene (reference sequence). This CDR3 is CASSPRQVGVGEQYF. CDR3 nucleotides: TGTGCCAGCAGTCCCAGACAGGTGGGTGTCGGGGAGCAGTACTTC.

The CDR3: CASSQALTNEKLFF. The DNA of the CDR3 is TGTGCCAGCAGCCAAGCCCTGACAAATGAAAAACTGTTTTTT. The chain has TRBV14 and TRBJ1-4, with D uncertain. The germline CDR1 and CDR2 sequences are SGHDN and FVKESK. Trimming shortened V by 1 base and J by 5 bases, and 8 bases separated the two germline ends. This CDR3 has 14 amino acids.

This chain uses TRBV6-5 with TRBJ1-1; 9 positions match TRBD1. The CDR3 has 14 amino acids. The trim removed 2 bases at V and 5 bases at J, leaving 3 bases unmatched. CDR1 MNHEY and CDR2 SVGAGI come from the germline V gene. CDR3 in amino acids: CASSYLDRGTEAFF. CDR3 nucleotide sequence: TGTGCCAGCAGTTACCTCGACAGGGGGACTGAAGCTTTCTTT.

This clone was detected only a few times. The CDR3 region has the DNA TGTGCCAGCAGTGACTCGAACGGTATGAATGGCTACACCTTC. It encodes CASSDSNGMNGYTF. This chain uses TRBV6-4 with TRBJ1-2; D gene unclear. Trimming removed 0 bases at V and 6 bases at J, with 11 bases between. This CDR3 comprises 14 residues. Germline values: CDR1 MRHNA, CDR2 SNTAGT.

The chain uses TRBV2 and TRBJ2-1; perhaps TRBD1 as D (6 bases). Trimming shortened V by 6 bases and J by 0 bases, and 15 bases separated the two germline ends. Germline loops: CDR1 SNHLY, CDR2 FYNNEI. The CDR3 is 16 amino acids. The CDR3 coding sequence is TGTGCCAGCAGCTATAGACAGGCGAGCTCCTACAATGAGCAGTTCTTC. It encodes CASSYRQASSYNEQFF.

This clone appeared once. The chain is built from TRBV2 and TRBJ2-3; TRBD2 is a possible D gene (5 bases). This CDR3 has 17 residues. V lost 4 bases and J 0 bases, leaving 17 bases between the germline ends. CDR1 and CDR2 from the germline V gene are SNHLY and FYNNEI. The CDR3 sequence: CASSGDRMTKSTDTQYF. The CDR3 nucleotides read TGTGCCAGCAGTGGCGACCGAATGACTAAAAGCACAGATACGCAGTATTTT.

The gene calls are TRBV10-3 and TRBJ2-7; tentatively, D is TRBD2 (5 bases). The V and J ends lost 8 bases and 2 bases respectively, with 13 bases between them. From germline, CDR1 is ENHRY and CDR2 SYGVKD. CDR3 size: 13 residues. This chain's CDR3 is CAIGTDGTYEQYF. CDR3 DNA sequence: TGTGCCATCGGAACGGACGGGACCTACGAGCAGTACTTC.

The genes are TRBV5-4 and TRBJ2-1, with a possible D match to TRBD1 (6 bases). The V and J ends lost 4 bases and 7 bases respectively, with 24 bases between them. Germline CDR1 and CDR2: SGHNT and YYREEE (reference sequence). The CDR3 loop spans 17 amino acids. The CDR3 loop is CASSPFPEGGRLNEQFF. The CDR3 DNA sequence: TGTGCCAGCAGCCCCTTTCCTGAAGGGGGTCGATTGAATGAGCAGTTCTTC.

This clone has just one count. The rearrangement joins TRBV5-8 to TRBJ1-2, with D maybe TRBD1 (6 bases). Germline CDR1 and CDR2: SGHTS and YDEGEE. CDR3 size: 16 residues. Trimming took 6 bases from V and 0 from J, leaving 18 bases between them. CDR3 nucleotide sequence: TGTGCCAGCAAAAAAGATATACAGGGAACTAACTATGGCTACACCTTC. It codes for CASKKDIQGTNYGYTF.

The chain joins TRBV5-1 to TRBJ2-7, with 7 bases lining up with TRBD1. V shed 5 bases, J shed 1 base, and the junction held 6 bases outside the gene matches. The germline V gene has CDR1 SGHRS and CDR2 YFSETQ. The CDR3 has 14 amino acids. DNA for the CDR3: TGCGCCAGCAGGACAGGGATCTGGTCCTACGAGCAGTACTTC. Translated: CASRTGIWSYEQYF.

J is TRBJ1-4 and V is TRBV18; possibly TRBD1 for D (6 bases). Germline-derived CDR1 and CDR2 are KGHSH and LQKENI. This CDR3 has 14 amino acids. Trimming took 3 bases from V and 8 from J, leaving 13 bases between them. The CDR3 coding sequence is TGTGCCAGCTCACCGGGAGCACAGGGCGAAAAACTGTTTTTT. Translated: CASSPGAQGEKLFF.

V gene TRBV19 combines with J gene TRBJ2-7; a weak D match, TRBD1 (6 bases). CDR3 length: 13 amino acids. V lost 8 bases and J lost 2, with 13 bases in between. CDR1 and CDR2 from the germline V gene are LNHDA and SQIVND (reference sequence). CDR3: CASWQGSPYEQYF. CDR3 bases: TGTGCCAGTTGGCAGGGGTCGCCCTACGAGCAGTACTTC.

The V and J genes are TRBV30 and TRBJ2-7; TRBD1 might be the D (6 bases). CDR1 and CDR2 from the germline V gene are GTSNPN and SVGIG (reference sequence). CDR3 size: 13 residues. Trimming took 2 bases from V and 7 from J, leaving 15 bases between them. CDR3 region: CAWSPTSTGEQYF. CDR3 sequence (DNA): TGTGCCTGGAGTCCAACTTCTACAGGGGAGCAGTACTTC. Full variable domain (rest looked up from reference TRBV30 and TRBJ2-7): SQTIHQWPATLVQPVGSPLSLECTVEGTSNPNLYWYRQAAGRGLQLLFYSVGIGQISSEVPQNLSASRPQDRQFILSSKKLLLSDSGFYLCAWSPTSTGEQYFGPGTRLTVT.

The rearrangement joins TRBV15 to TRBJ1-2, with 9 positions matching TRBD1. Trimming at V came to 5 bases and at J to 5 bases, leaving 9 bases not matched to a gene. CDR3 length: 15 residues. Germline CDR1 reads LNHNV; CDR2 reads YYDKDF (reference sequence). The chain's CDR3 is CATSEGQGAKYGYTF. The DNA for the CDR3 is TGTGCCACCAGCGAGGGACAGGGAGCGAAATATGGCTACACCTTC. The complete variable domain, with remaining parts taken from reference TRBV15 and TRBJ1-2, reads DAMVIQNPRYQVTQFGKPVTLSCSQTLNHNVMYWYQQKSSQAPKLLFHYYDKDFNNEADTPDNFQSRRPNTSFCFLDIRSPGLGDTAMYLCATSEGQGAKYGYTFGSGTRLTVV.

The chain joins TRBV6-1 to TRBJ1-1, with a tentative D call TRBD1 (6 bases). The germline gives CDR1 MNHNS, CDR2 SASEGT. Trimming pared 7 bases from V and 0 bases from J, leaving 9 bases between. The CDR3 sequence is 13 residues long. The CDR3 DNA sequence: TGTGCCAGCAAAGGACAGTTGAACACTGAAGCTTTCTTT. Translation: CASKGQLNTEAFF.